The rows below give T cell receptor beta chains drawn from one sample of a study of T-cell memory formation after mild COVID-19. TCRdb redid the calling of the 5' RACE reads with MiXCR, one entry per CDR3 protein. Of about 600,000 distinct CDR3 sequences in the sample, roughly 22% are singletons; the top ten hold approximately 8%. Sequencing was done on a sample of PBMCs or a T cell subset sorted from them (not recorded which). These receptors all stem from an adult woman who had mild COVID-19 (a few samples of this study predate the infection). Cell type and time point are not known. Each CDR3 is given with its conserved first and last residue. A D gene is named only where the DNA matches it firmly. Rows may omit the clone size; those that give it use once, few, many or a size class.

few	TRBV13	TRBD1	TRBJ2-1	CASSPRQGRYNEQFF	TGTGCCAGCAGCCCCCGACAGGGGCGCTACAATGAGCAGTTCTTC
-	TRBV19	-	TRBJ2-5	CATLAVPSVGTQYF	TGTGCCACGCTCGCCGTCCCCTCTGTGGGGACCCAGTACTTC
few	TRBV4-2	-	TRBJ2-4	CASSPETGSRNIQYF	TGTGCCAGCAGCCCAGAGACGGGGTCACGCAACATTCAGTACTTC
few	TRBV20-1	-	TRBJ1-2	CSAKTGNDGYTF	TGCAGTGCTAAAACAGGGAACGACGGCTACACCTTC
-	TRBV7-9	-	TRBJ2-6	CASSSGGQFGANVLTF	TGTGCCAGCAGCTCAGGTGGACAATTTGGGGCCAACGTCCTGACTTTC
few	TRBV30	-	TRBJ1-5	CAIPREQLHQPQHF	TGTGCCATACCTCGGGAACAGCTTCATCAGCCCCAGCATTTT
-	TRBV11-2	TRBD2	TRBJ2-3	CASNLAGDGVNTQYF	TGTGCCAGCAACCTAGCGGGGGACGGCGTCAATACGCAGTATTTT
-	TRBV24-1	TRBD2	TRBJ2-3	CATSEGPSGSLAAQYF	TGTGCCACCAGTGAGGGACCTAGCGGGAGTCTGGCGGCGCAGTATTTT
-	TRBV6-1	-	TRBJ2-3	CASSVNRDISTDTQYF	TGTGCCAGCAGTGTGAACAGGGACATTAGCACAGATACGCAGTATTTT
-	TRBV29-1	-	TRBJ1-2	CSVENQGHYGYTF	TGCAGCGTTGAAAACCAGGGACACTATGGCTACACCTTC
-	TRBV24-1	-	TRBJ2-5	CATSDLRENQETQYF	TGTGCCACCAGTGATTTACGGGAGAACCAAGAGACCCAGTACTTC
-	TRBV5-1	-	TRBJ1-3	CASSLAGKSGNTIYF	TGCGCCAGCAGCTTGGCCGGGAAATCTGGAAACACCATATATTTT
few	TRBV19	TRBD1	TRBJ2-7	CASSIRRQGAYEQYF	TGTGCCAGTAGTATCCGCAGACAGGGGGCGTACGAGCAGTACTTC
-	TRBV12-3/TRBV12-4	-	TRBJ2-5	CASRRRGAGQETQYF	TGTGCCAGCAGACGACGGGGAGCCGGACAAGAGACCCAGTACTTC
-	TRBV6-5	-	TRBJ2-1	CASSTMTGIWYEQFF	TGTGCCAGCAGTACCATGACAGGTATCTGGTATGAGCAGTTCTTC
-	TRBV6-2/TRBV6-3	-	TRBJ2-7	CASSNGRGAYEQYF	TGTGCCAGCAGCAACGGGCGGGGTGCCTACGAGCAGTACTTC
-	TRBV7-3	-	TRBJ1-6	CASSPLGGNSPLHF	TGTGCCAGCAGCCCCCTAGGGGGGAATTCACCCCTCCACTTT
-	TRBV20-1	TRBD1	TRBJ2-7	CSPRTGAEYEQYF	TGCAGTCCCCGGACAGGGGCGGAATACGAGCAGTACTTC
few	TRBV13	TRBD1	TRBJ2-7	CASSQPGQYPYEQYF	TGTGCCAGCAGCCAACCGGGACAGTACCCCTACGAGCAGTACTTC
few	TRBV6-6	-	TRBJ1-1	CASSYPGDEAFF	TGTGCCAGCAGTTACCCGGGGGACGAGGCTTTCTTT
many	TRBV29-1	-	TRBJ1-2	CSVPLSGPYGYTF	TGCAGCGTGCCCCTTAGCGGCCCCTATGGCTACACCTTC
-	TRBV3-1	-	TRBJ1-1	CASSQHGQGFAGMNTEAFF	TGTGCCAGCAGCCAACACGGGCAGGGGTTTGCAGGGATGAACACTGAAGCTTTCTTT
-	TRBV7-2	TRBD1	TRBJ2-7	CASSVYRGLYF	TGTGCCAGCAGCGTATACAGGGGGCTGTACTTC
many	TRBV7-9	TRBD1	TRBJ1-1	CASSPGQGARTEAFF	TGTGCCAGCAGCCCCGGACAGGGGGCGCGTACTGAAGCTTTCTTT
-	TRBV14	TRBD2	TRBJ2-1	CASSPGTTIYNEQFF	TGTGCCAGCAGCCCTGGGACTACCATTTACAATGAGCAGTTCTTC
few	TRBV11-2	TRBD1	TRBJ1-1	CASSLGTGGGGTEAFF	TGTGCCAGCAGCTTAGGGACAGGGGGTGGAGGAACTGAAGCTTTCTTT
many	TRBV12-3/TRBV12-4	-	TRBJ2-1	CASSLRNEQFF	TGTGCCAGCAGCTTGCGGAATGAGCAGTTCTTC
-	TRBV6-1	TRBD1	TRBJ1-2	CASSEVVREGGDGYTF	TGTGCCAGCAGTGAAGTTGTTCGGGAAGGGGGCGACGGCTACACCTTC
once	TRBV4-3	TRBD2	TRBJ2-1	CASSERGLAGVEQFF	TGCGCCAGCAGCGAACGGGGACTAGCGGGAGTTGAGCAGTTCTTC
-	TRBV5-1	TRBD2	TRBJ2-5	CASSPSTSGGQETQYF	TGCGCCAGCAGCCCGTCGACTAGCGGGGGACAAGAGACCCAGTACTTC
-	TRBV7-2	-	TRBJ2-5	CASRHGRGEETQYF	TGTGCCAGCAGGCACGGAAGGGGGGAAGAGACCCAGTACTTC
-	TRBV2	TRBD1	TRBJ2-7	CASSEVRPDRGLPEQYF	TGTGCCAGCAGTGAAGTTCGTCCGGACAGGGGTCTTCCCGAGCAGTACTTC
few	TRBV29-1	-	TRBJ2-5	CSVEGQPAFQETQYF	TGCAGCGTAGAAGGACAGCCCGCTTTTCAAGAGACCCAGTACTTC
-	TRBV24-1	-	TRBJ2-1	CATSGEGSVNEQFF	TGTGCCACCAGTGGAGAGGGTAGCGTCAATGAGCAGTTCTTC
once	TRBV19	-	TRBJ2-2	CASKANPLMGHRDNVGVNGELFF	TGTGCCAGTAAGGCCAACCCCCTAATGGGACACAGGGACAACGTGGGCGTCAACGGGGAGCTGTTTTTT
-	TRBV9	-	TRBJ2-7	CASSVGRRTPYEQYF	TGTGCCAGCAGCGTAGGTAGGCGGACCCCCTACGAGCAGTACTTC
-	TRBV7-8	-	TRBJ2-2	CASSLGLGLANTGELFF	TGTGCCAGCAGCTTAGGATTAGGGCTGGCGAACACCGGGGAGCTGTTTTTT
-	TRBV7-9	TRBD2	TRBJ2-3	CASSYLTSGGPGDTQYF	TGTGCCAGCAGCTATCTGACTAGCGGGGGGCCGGGGGATACGCAGTATTTT
-	TRBV29-1	-	TRBJ2-7	CSVEGFQGQGYEQYF	TGCAGCGTTGAAGGGTTTCAGGGTCAGGGCTACGAGCAGTACTTC
few	TRBV19	-	TRBJ2-1	CASSRWAEVDEQFF	TGTGCCAGTAGTCGGTGGGCCGAAGTCGATGAGCAGTTCTTC